This is a list of T cell receptor beta chains from one sample in a study of identical twins. TCRdb independently ran MiXCR on the 5' RACE reads; one entry per CDR3 protein. The data contain approximately 240,000 distinct CDR3 sequences, around 15% of them seen just once; the ten biggest clones take up 7% to 9.5%. The material sequenced was memory (CD45RO+) T cells sorted from blood. The origin of the receptors is a young woman in good health. The CDR3 runs from the conserved cysteine through the conserved F or W. D genes are given only for firm matches. Size is stated for part of the rows, as once, few or many counts, or as a class when the clone is expanded.

d_call clone_size j_call v_call cdr3_aa cdr3_nt
NA few TRBJ2-5 TRBV9 CASSVESGVLGETQYF TGTGCCAGCAGCGTAGAGAGTGGCGTGTTGGGAGAGACCCAGTACTTC
NA NA TRBJ2-2 TRBV12-5 CASGLGTGELFF TGTGCTAGTGGTTTGGGGACCGGGGAGCTGTTTTTT
TRBD2 few TRBJ2-1 TRBV10-3 CAISESGGRGNEQFF TGTGCCATCAGTGAGTCTGGCGGGAGGGGCAATGAGCAGTTCTTC
NA few TRBJ2-1 TRBV7-2 CASSFDGGYNEQFF TGTGCCAGCAGCTTCGACGGCGGCTACAATGAGCAGTTCTTC
NA few TRBJ2-1 TRBV12-3/TRBV12-4 CASSLRLGDYNEQFF TGTGCCAGCAGTCTAAGACTAGGGGACTACAATGAGCAGTTCTTC
TRBD2 NA TRBJ2-3 TRBV20-1 CSARVPGGSAQYF TGCAGTGCTAGAGTGCCCGGGGGGTCCGCGCAGTATTTT
TRBD2 NA TRBJ2-3 TRBV6-2/TRBV6-3 CASGYGTSGSSDTQYF TGTGCCAGCGGATATGGGACTAGCGGGAGTTCCGATACGCAGTATTTT
TRBD1 few TRBJ2-5 TRBV27 CASSLRPRGTKETQYF TGTGCCAGCAGTTTACGGCCCAGGGGGACGAAAGAGACCCAGTACTTC
NA NA TRBJ2-1 TRBV2 CASSREMVEGEQFF TGTGCCAGCAGCCGAGAAATGGTGGAGGGAGAGCAGTTCTTC
NA many TRBJ1-2 TRBV7-9 CASSLDGGSYGYTF TGTGCCAGCAGCTTAGACGGAGGGTCCTATGGCTACACCTTC
TRBD1 NA TRBJ2-2 TRBV2 CASNRGAGELFF TGTGCCAGCAACAGGGGGGCCGGGGAGCTGTTTTTT
NA few TRBJ2-6 TRBV18 CASSQHSSGANVLTF TGTGCCAGCTCACAACACAGCTCTGGGGCCAACGTCCTGACTTTC
NA few TRBJ2-4 TRBV20-1 CSAPGQAKNIQYF TGCAGTGCCCCAGGGCAGGCCAAAAACATTCAGTACTTC
TRBD2 NA TRBJ2-2 TRBV7-9 CASSGTSGRKEAGELFF TGTGCCAGCAGCGGGACTAGCGGGAGGAAGGAGGCCGGGGAGCTGTTTTTT
NA many TRBJ2-2 TRBV4-2 CASSQRLSLGANTGELFF TGTGCCAGCAGCCAAAGACTTTCTCTGGGGGCGAACACCGGGGAGCTGTTTTTT
NA few TRBJ2-2 TRBV11-3 CASSVINTGELFF TGTGCCAGCAGCGTCATCAACACCGGGGAGCTGTTTTTT
TRBD2 NA TRBJ2-7 TRBV6-1 CASRGGGPTYEQYF TGTGCCAGCAGGGGCGGGGGGCCGACCTACGAGCAGTACTTC
TRBD2 many TRBJ2-1 TRBV3-1 CASSQGLATSYNEQFF TGTGCCAGCAGCCAAGGACTAGCGACCTCCTACAATGAGCAGTTCTTC
NA many TRBJ2-7 TRBV14 CASSHHEQYF TGTGCCAGCAGCCATCACGAGCAGTACTTC
NA many TRBJ2-2 TRBV24-1 CATSVRNTGELFF TGTGCCACCAGTGTCAGGAACACCGGGGAGCTGTTTTTT
NA NA TRBJ2-2 TRBV5-1 CASSPNPGNTGELFF TGCGCCAGCAGCCCTAACCCGGGGAACACCGGGGAGCTGTTTTTT
TRBD1 few TRBJ1-5 TRBV20-1 CSASLPGQLYQPQHF TGCAGTGCTAGTTTACCGGGACAGCTTTATCAGCCCCAGCATTTT
TRBD2 few TRBJ2-7 TRBV7-2 CASKGREKHEQYF TGTGCCAGCAAAGGGCGGGAGAAACACGAGCAGTACTTC
NA NA TRBJ2-7 TRBV18 CASSPRSRYEQYF TGTGCCAGCTCACCACGAAGCAGATACGAGCAGTACTTC
TRBD2 NA TRBJ2-7 TRBV20-1 CSARDPGTSGYEQYF TGCAGTGCTAGAGATCCCGGGACTAGCGGATACGAGCAGTACTTC
TRBD1 few TRBJ1-1 TRBV6-5 CASSNRGFEAFF TGTGCCAGCAGCAACAGGGGTTTTGAAGCTTTCTTT
NA few TRBJ2-1 TRBV5-1 CASSLSAYNEQFF TGCGCCAGCAGCTTATCCGCCTACAATGAGCAGTTCTTC
TRBD2 NA TRBJ2-3 TRBV12-3/TRBV12-4 CASSPPRGGGATDTQYF TGTGCCAGCAGTCCCCCAAGGGGCGGGGGGGCCACAGATACGCAGTATTTT
TRBD1 NA TRBJ2-2 TRBV5-6 CASSRTGENTGELFF TGTGCCAGCAGCCGGACAGGGGAAAACACCGGGGAGCTGTTTTTT
TRBD1 many TRBJ1-5 TRBV5-1 CASSLGLGQGNQPQHF TGCGCCAGCAGCTTGGGGCTAGGACAGGGGAATCAGCCCCAGCATTTT
TRBD1 many TRBJ2-3 TRBV9 CASSDRTGGADTQYF TGTGCCAGCAGCGATAGGACAGGGGGCGCAGATACGCAGTATTTT
TRBD2 few TRBJ2-1 TRBV19 CATSSGRDGSEQFF TGTGCCACCTCTAGCGGGAGGGATGGCAGTGAGCAGTTCTTC
TRBD2 NA TRBJ2-7 TRBV18 CASSPTNTGTSGRRAYF TGTGCCAGCTCACCAACAAACACCGGGACTAGCGGGCGGCGGGCTTACTTC
TRBD1 few TRBJ1-3 TRBV12-3/TRBV12-4 CASRPGGQQGNTIYF TGTGCCAGCCGACCTGGGGGACAGCAAGGAAACACCATATATTTT
TRBD2 many TRBJ2-3 TRBV10-3 CAISEGASGSTDTQYF TGTGCCATCAGTGAGGGCGCTAGCGGCAGCACAGATACGCAGTATTTT